What follows describes a single T cell receptor beta chain. This clonotype was found a few times. What this receptor recognizes is not known. Within one base of it there is no much larger clone, and no base qualities were kept. This sample was taken from a study of identical twins (dated by TCRdb to 2016 to 2018). For the study in its entirety: To test whether fetal clonotypes persist, the study used deep sequencing on TCR alpha and beta repertoires from monozygotic twins, unrelated adults of various ages, and cord blood. To rule out contamination, the twin experiments were replicated at different times with different library preparation protocols.

Every donor in the study was a healthy Caucasian. Three pairs of female monozygotic twins, all aged roughly 18 to 29 years, were included in the twin cohort. Positive isolation kits from Invitrogen were used to isolate the CD4+ and CD8+ T cell populations. The paper as a whole reports these results and caveats: Excess twin sharing in beta out-of-frame sequences was weaker because fewer shared sequences lowered the signal-to-noise ratio. Because the same donors could not be followed over many years, conclusions were based on cross-sectional statistical analysis. Zero-insertion analyses could be partly confounded by invariant T cells such as MAIT and iNKT, though diverse VJ usage argued against such confounding for most clonotypes. Compared with coincidental sharing between unrelated individuals, out-of-frame TCR alpha sequences shared between twins had an excess of sequences with low generation probability. Abundant cord blood beta clonotypes carried fewer insertions; young adult naive repertoires showed a weaker similar trend, while memory repertoires showed none. Out-of-frame TCR alpha sharing in monozygotic twins was systematically underestimated by recombination models, whereas sharing between unrelated individuals was in agreement with the recombination models.

The germline V end is reduced by 3 bases and the J end by 2 bases; junction bases left unmatched: 2. Its CDR3 holds 15 amino acids, cysteine through phenylalanine. Here the CDR3 DNA is all that survives: 45 bases in frame from base 1. CDR1 is given as SGHTA and CDR2 as FQGNSA, both from the germline V gene. The library was produced with 5' RACE. TCRdb lists the instrument as Illumina HiSeq 2000. A universal primer binding site was added through template switching, and the final cDNA carried a unique molecular identifier so that TCR cDNA molecules could be counted accurately. Specific primers in the conserved constant-segment region were used to synthesize first-strand cDNA for the TCR alpha and beta chains. To control for contamination, every cDNA library was double barcoded, receiving both a SMART-Mk sample barcode and Illumina barcodes. TruSeq adapter sequences along with Illumina sample barcodes were introduced in two successive PCR steps. The Illumina HiSeq platform was used with custom primers to sequence TCR alpha and beta cDNA libraries. The study's own analysis went as follows. MiGEC processed the raw reads to extract unique molecular identifiers, while MiXCR was used to determine the CDR3 positions. For each individual, recombination models were inferred using an EM algorithm with the repgenHMM and IGoR tools. The analysis of shared clonotypes was done with the tcR package in R, with sharing normalized by the product of cloneset sizes. To study raw recombination free of thymic and clonal selection effects, out-of-frame nonproductive sequences were analyzed. In-frame beta chains were kept once TCRdb had trimmed the public reads at Q25 with fastp and called clones with MiXCR. Each entry merges the rows of one CDR3 protein and shows their most common DNA and genes. The V and J calls, along with clone size, are taken from TCRdb and not from the paper's own processing. Within this sample are just over 500,000 distinct CDR3 sequences, with less than 25% of them counted one time only. Jointly, the top ten make up about 0.93% of the sample.

These sequences were also reported in another study, on T cells expressing NK-cell markers. The second investigation adds: TCR beta-chain repertoires were profiled in sorted CD3+CD56+NKG2C+, CD3+CD56+NKG2C- and CD3+CD56-NKG2C+ T-cell subsets from several donors. Among the eight sequenced donors, only one was HCMV-seronegative, while the other seven were HCMV-seropositive. In several experiments an anti-gammadeltaTCR antibody was added to restrict sorting to alphabetaTCR-expressing T cells. In a handful of donors, the dominant CD3+CD56+NKG2C+ clonotypes were among the top 10 CD8+ clonotypes and accounted for 1.0-7.0% of CD8+ T cells. Those dominant clonotypes were again the most abundant among CD3+CD56-NKG2C+ cells in a handful of donors, at roughly 25-65%. Whether the expanded NKG2C-expressing T cell clones were specific for HCMV antigens remained unclear. The eight sequenced donors were randomly selected healthy volunteers, three men and five women. A commercial ELISA kit detecting HCMV-specific IgG in serum was used to determine HCMV serostatus. Reads were demultiplexed and grouped by UMI with MIGEC, and clonotypes were assembled and quantified with MiTCR. To exclude erroneous sequences, only TCR cDNA sequences supported by at least two reads were retained. Downstream repertoire analysis used the tcR package, and clonotypes were matched across fractions by CDR3 nucleotide sequence plus V segment. Antigen specificity was annotated against VDJdb with VDJmatch, allowing one amino acid substitution in CDR3.

The source is a woman younger than 35 in good health. This receptor chain uses TRBV7-2 and TRBJ2-2; 8 bases in between match TRBD1. The sequenced material came from CD4+ T cells sorted from blood. In nucleotides, the sequence is TGTGCCAGCAGCTTGGGACAGGTCAACACCGGGGAGCTGTTTTTT. Its amino acids are CASSLGQVNTGELFF. This CDR3, with the reference TRBV7-2 and TRBJ2-2 proteins standing in past its ends, gives the full variable domain GAGVSQSPSNKVTEKGKDVELRCDPISGHTALYWYRQSLGQGLEFLIYFQGNSAPDKSGLPSDRFSAERTGGSVSTLTIQRTQQEDSAVYLCASSLGQVNTGELFFGEGSRLTVL.